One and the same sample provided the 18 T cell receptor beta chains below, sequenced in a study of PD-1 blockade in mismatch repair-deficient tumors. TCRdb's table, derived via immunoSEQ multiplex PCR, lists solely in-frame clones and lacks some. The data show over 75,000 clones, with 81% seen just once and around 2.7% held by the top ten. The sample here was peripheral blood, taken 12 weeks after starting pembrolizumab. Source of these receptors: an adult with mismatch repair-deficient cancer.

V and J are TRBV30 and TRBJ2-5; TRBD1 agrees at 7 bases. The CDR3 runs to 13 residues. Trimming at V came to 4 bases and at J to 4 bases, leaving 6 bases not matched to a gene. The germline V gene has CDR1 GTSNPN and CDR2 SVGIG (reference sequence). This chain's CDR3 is CAWTTGSGETQYF. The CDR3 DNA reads TGTGCCTGGACGACAGGGAGTGGAGAGACCCAGTACTTC.

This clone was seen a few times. CDR3 loop: CASSVGGSLPGQFF. CDR3 DNA: TGTGCCAGCAGCGTTGGGGGGAGTTTGCCGGGGCAGTTCTTC. V is TRBV9 and J is TRBJ2-1; possibly TRBD2 for D (6 bases). The CDR3 has 14 residues. Trimming left V 2 bases short and J 12 bases short, with 18 bases between. Germline-derived CDR1 and CDR2 are SGDLS and YYNGEE.

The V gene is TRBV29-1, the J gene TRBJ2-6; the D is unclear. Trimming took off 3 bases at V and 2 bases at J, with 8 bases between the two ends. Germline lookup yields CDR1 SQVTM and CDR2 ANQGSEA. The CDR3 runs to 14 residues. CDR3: CSVETAAGANVLTF. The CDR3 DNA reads TGCAGCGTTGAGACCGCTGCTGGGGCCAACGTCCTGACTTTC.

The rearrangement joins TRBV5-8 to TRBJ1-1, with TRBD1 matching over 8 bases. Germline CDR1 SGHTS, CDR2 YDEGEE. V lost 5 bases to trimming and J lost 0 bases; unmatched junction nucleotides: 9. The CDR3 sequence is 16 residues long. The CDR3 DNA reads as TGTGCCAGCAGGTATGGGACAGGCTATATGAACACTGAAGCTTTCTTT. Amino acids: CASRYGTGYMNTEAFF.

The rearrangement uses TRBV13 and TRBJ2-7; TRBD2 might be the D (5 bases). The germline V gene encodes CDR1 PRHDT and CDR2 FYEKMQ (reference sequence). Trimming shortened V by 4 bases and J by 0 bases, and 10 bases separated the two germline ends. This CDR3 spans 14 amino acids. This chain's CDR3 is CASSSSGFSYEQYF. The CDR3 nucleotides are TGTGCCAGCAGCTCCTCGGGGTTCTCCTACGAGCAGTACTTC.

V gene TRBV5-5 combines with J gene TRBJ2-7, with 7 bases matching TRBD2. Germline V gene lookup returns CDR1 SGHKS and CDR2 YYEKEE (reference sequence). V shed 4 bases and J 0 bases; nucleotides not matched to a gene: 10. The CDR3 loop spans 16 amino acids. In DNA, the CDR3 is TGTGCCAGCAGCAAGAGAGCGGGGCAAACCTCCTACGAGCAGTACTTC. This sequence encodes CASSKRAGQTSYEQYF.

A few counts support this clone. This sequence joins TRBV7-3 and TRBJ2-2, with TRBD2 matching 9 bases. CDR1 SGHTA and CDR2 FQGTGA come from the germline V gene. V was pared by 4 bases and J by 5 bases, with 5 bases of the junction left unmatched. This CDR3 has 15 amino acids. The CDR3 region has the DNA TGTGCCAGCAGCTCGGGACTAGCAAGTACCGGGGAGCTGTTTTTT. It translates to CASSSGLASTGELFF.

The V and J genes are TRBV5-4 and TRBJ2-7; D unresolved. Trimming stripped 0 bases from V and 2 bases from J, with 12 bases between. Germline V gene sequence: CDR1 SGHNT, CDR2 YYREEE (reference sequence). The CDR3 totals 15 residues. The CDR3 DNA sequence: TGTGCCAGCAGCTTGGAGCCCAGATCTGCCTACGAGCAGTACTTC. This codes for CASSLEPRSAYEQYF.

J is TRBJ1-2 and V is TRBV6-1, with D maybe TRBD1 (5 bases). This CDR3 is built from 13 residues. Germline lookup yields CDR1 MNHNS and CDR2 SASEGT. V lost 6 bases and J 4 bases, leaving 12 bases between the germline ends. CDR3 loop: CASRETVSYGYTF. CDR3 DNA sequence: TGTGCCAGCAGGGAGACAGTGAGCTATGGCTACACCTTC.

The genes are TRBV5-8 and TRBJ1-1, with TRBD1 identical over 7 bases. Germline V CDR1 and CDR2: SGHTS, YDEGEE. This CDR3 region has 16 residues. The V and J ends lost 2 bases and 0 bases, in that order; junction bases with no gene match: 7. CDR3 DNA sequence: TGTGCCAGCAGCTTTAGGACAGGAATTATGAACACTGAAGCTTTCTTT. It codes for CASSFRTGIMNTEAFF.

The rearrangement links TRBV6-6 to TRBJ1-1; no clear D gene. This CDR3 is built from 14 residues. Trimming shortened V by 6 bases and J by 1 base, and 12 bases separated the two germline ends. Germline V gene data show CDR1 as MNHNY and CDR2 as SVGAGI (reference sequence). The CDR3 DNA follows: TGTGCCAGCAGCCGAGGCGCATGGAACACTGAAGCTTTCTTT. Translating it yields CASSRGAWNTEAFF.

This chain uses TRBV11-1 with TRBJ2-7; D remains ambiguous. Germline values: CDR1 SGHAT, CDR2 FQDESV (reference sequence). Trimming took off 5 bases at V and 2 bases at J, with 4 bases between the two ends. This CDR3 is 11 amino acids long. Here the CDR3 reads CASSATYEQYF. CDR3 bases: TGTGCCAGCAGCGCGACCTACGAGCAGTACTTC.

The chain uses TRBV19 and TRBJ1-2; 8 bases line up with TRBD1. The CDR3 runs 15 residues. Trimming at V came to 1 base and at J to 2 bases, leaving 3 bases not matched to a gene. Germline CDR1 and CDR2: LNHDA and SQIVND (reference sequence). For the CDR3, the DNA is TGTGCCAGTAGTATAGTGCAGGGGGCCAACTATGGCTACACCTTC. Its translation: CASSIVQGANYGYTF.

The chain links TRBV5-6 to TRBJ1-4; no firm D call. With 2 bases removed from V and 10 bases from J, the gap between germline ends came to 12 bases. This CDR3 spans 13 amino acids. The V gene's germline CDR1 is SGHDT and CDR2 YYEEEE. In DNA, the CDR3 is TGTGCCAGCAGCTTATCGGCGATCAGAAAACTGTTTTTT. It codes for CASSLSAIRKLFF.

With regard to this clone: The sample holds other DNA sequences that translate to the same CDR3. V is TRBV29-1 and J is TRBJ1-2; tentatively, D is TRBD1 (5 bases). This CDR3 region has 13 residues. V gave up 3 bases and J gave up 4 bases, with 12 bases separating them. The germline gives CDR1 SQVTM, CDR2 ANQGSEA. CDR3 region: CSVEAGDSYGYTF. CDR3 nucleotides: TGCAGCGTTGAGGCGGGGGATTCCTATGGCTACACCTTC.

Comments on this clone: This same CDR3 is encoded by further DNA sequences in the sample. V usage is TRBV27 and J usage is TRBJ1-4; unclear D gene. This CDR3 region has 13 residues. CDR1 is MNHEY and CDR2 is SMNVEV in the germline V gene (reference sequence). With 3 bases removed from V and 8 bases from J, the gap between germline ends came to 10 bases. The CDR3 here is CASSFSGFEKLFF. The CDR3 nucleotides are TGTGCCAGCAGTTTCTCGGGGTTCGAAAAACTGTTTTTT.

CDR3 nucleotide sequence: TGTGCCAGCAGCTTAGATCTGGGGACCTACAATGAGCAGTTCTTC. Its translation: CASSLDLGTYNEQFF. The chain employs TRBV7-2 and TRBJ2-1; D is unclear. Per germline, CDR1 SGHTA and CDR2 FQGNSA. This CDR3 is 15 amino acids long. V lost 1 base and J 2 bases, leaving 9 bases between the germline ends. The entire variable domain, with the rest obtained from reference TRBV7-2 and TRBJ2-1, is as follows: GAGVSQSPSNKVTEKGKDVELRCDPISGHTALYWYRQSLGQGLEFLIYFQGNSAPDKSGLPSDRFSAERTGGSVSTLTIQRTQQEDSAVYLCASSLDLGTYNEQFFGPGTRLTVL.

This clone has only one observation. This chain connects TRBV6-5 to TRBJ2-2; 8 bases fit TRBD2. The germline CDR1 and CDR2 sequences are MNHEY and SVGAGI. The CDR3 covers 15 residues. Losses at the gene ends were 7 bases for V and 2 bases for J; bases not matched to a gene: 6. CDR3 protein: CASKPGGINTGELFF. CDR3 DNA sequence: TGTGCCAGCAAACCGGGAGGGATTAACACCGGGGAGCTGTTTTTT.